These 28 T cell receptor beta chains were sequenced from one sample in a study of blood T cell repertoires in COVID-19 (dated by TCRdb to about 2020). Libraries were built with the immunoSEQ multiplex PCR assay. TCRdb provides this immuneACCESS table in a form limited to in-frame rearrangements. Some clones are lacking; in checked studies, under half of them reflect an unresolved V gene, and why the rest are absent is not known. This sample comprises roughly 250,000 clones, 65% to 85% of them detected only once. The top ten clones comprise around 16% of the sample. The sequenced material came from peripheral blood. The origin of the receptors is a person between 65 and 79 years old with COVID-19, enrolled during active disease.

V is TRBV5-1 and J is TRBJ2-5; TRBD1 agrees at 8 bases. Per germline, CDR1 SGHRS and CDR2 YFSETQ. The J segment lost 5 bases and the V segment lost 4 bases, leaving 4 bases of the junction unmatched. The CDR3 runs 13 residues. The CDR3: CASSPGTGETQYF. The CDR3 bases are TGCGCCAGCAGCCCTGGGACAGGCGAGACCCAGTACTTC.

The V call is TRBV27, the J call TRBJ1-2, with D possibly matching TRBD1 (6 bases). The CDR3 length is 13 residues. The germline gives CDR1 MNHEY, CDR2 SMNVEV (reference sequence). The V end was cut by 2 bases, the J end by 3 bases, with 7 bases between. The CDR3 reads CASSLRQDYGYTF. DNA for the CDR3: TGTGCCAGCAGTTTAAGACAGGACTATGGCTACACCTTC.

The chain uses TRBV9 and TRBJ2-5; D is ambiguous. The length of the CDR3 is 13 residues. Trimming stripped 4 bases from V and 5 bases from J, with 12 bases between. Per the germline V gene, CDR1 is SGDLS and CDR2 is YYNGEE. In DNA form, the CDR3 reads TGTGCCAGCAGCCCCCTAGGAAGGGAGACCCAGTACTTC. It specifies CASSPLGRETQYF.

This chain uses TRBV19 with TRBJ2-5; tentatively, D is TRBD2 (5 bases). Germline V gene sequence: CDR1 LNHDA, CDR2 SQIVND (reference sequence). The CDR3 runs 13 residues. Between the trimmed V and J ends, which lost 6 bases and 5 bases, there was a span of 13 bases. Here the CDR3 reads CASSPGVGETQYF. The CDR3 bases are TGTGCCAGTAGCCCCGGGGTTGGGGAGACCCAGTACTTC.

This chain connects TRBV21-1 to TRBJ1-5. TRBV21-1 is a listed pseudogene. CDR3 size: 14 residues. As DNA, the CDR3 is TGTGCCAGCACCAGGGACTGCCGATATCAGCCCCAGCATTTT. Its translation is CASTRDCRYQPQHF.

The chain is built from TRBV24-1 and TRBJ2-3; 10 positions agree with TRBD1. Germline assignment: CDR1 KGHDR and CDR2 SFDVKD. V dropped 0 bases and J dropped 4; count of bases not matched to a gene: 3. The CDR3 has 16 residues. CDR3 sequence (DNA): TGTGCCACCAGTGATTTGGGACAGGGGGGCTCAGATACGCAGTATTTT. Residues: CATSDLGQGGSDTQYF.

J is TRBJ1-5 and V is TRBV11-3; TRBD1 might be the D (5 bases). CDR1 and CDR2 from the germline V gene are SGHNT and YENEEA. V was clipped by 0 bases and J by 5 bases, with 23 bases between them. The CDR3 runs 19 residues. The CDR3 nucleotides are TGTGCCAGCAGCTTAGAAGTTGAGGCAGGGATGGACACCTATCAGCCCCAGCATTTT. The encoded protein is CASSLEVEAGMDTYQPQHF.

This chain links TRBV19 with TRBJ1-2; D is possibly TRBD1 (5 bases). Germline V gives CDR1 LNHDA, CDR2 SQIVND (reference sequence). V was shortened by 3 bases and J by 3 bases, with 11 bases between the two germline ends. This CDR3 has 14 residues. The CDR3 region is CASSISPGYYGYTF. For the CDR3, the DNA is TGTGCCAGTAGTATCAGCCCAGGGTACTATGGCTACACCTTC.

This chain uses TRBV9 with TRBJ2-5, with 7 bases fitting TRBD2. This CDR3 region has 15 residues. The V gene's germline CDR1 is SGDLS and CDR2 YYNGEE. V shed 3 bases, J shed 5 bases, and the junction held 10 bases outside the gene matches. Here the CDR3 reads CASSAAGREQETQYF. The CDR3 nucleotides read TGTGCCAGCAGCGCCGCCGGGCGGGAGCAGGAGACCCAGTACTTC.

This clone was detected only once. One junction end does not reproduce the germline sequence, and a read error may be involved. The chain recombines TRBV7-3 with TRBJ2-7, with 9 positions matching TRBD1. The CDR3 runs to 14 residues. The germline gives CDR1 SGHTA, CDR2 FQGTGA. The CDR3 loop reads CAGRPLGQGSEQYF. Here the CDR3 DNA reads TGTGCCGGCAGACCTCTCGGACAGGGGAGCGAGCAGTACTTC.

V and J are TRBV7-2 and TRBJ1-5; possible D gene TRBD1, 6 bases. V was shortened by 5 bases and J by 6 bases, with 23 bases between the two germline ends. This CDR3 is built from 17 residues. Germline CDR1 SGHTA, CDR2 FQGNSA. CDR3 in DNA: TGTGCCAGCAGCCTCTCCGGAACAGGGATTTGGTCTCAGCCCCAGCATTTT. Amino acid sequence: CASSLSGTGIWSQPQHF.

The CDR3, as DNA: TGTGCCAGCAGCTACAGGGTGCAGGGCTACGAGCAGTACTTC. Its translation is CASSYRVQGYEQYF. The chain employs TRBV5-6 and TRBJ2-7; TRBD1 is a possible D gene (6 bases). Trimming stripped 3 bases from V and 3 bases from J, with 13 bases between. This CDR3 spans 14 amino acids. The V gene's germline CDR1 is SGHDT and CDR2 YYEEEE.

The chain joins TRBV2 to TRBJ1-1; no definite D call. The CDR3 sequence is 13 residues long. The germline V gene encodes CDR1 SNHLY and CDR2 FYNNEI. Trimming left V 4 bases short and J 2 bases short, with 8 bases between. The CDR3 spells CASSVGINTEAFF. The CDR3 nucleotides are TGTGCCAGCAGTGTGGGCATAAACACTGAAGCTTTCTTT. The complete variable domain, with remaining parts taken from reference TRBV2 and TRBJ1-1, reads EPEVTQTPSHQVTQMGQEVILRCVPISNHLYFYWYRQILGQKVEFLVSFYNNEISEKSEIFDDQFSVERPDGSNFTLKIRSTKLEDSAMYFCASSVGINTEAFFGQGTRLTVV.

V and J are TRBV29-1 and TRBJ1-2; TRBD1 aligns across 8 bases. Germline V gene sequence: CDR1 SQVTM, CDR2 ANQGSEA. The CDR3 is 11 amino acids. V trimming: 6 bases; J trimming: 8 bases; junction bases outside the gene matches: 5. CDR3: CSVDRGRGYTF. For the CDR3, the DNA is TGCAGCGTAGACAGGGGAAGGGGCTACACCTTC.

This sequence joins TRBV5-1 and TRBJ2-7; possibly TRBD1 for D (6 bases). The CDR3 extends over 14 amino acids. Deletions cut 4 bases from V and 4 bases from J, with 15 bases between. Germline CDR1 SGHRS, CDR2 YFSETQ. Here the CDR3 reads CASSLDTGLYEQYF. The DNA of the CDR3 is TGCGCCAGCAGCCTGGATACAGGGTTGTACGAGCAGTACTTC.

The chain has TRBV7-2 and TRBJ2-3; 16 nucleotides align to TRBD2. The V gene end was trimmed by 3 bases and the J gene end by 6 bases; junction bases not matched to a gene: 3. Germline CDR1 and CDR2: SGHTA and FQGNSA. The CDR3 loop spans 16 amino acids. The CDR3 spells CASSLGLAGGLDTQYF. The CDR3 nucleotides read TGTGCCAGCAGCTTGGGACTAGCGGGAGGGCTTGATACGCAGTATTTT.

This chain joins TRBV7-6 and TRBJ2-1; TRBD2 agrees at 10 bases. Trimming at V came to 2 bases and at J to 1 base, leaving 2 bases not matched to a gene. This CDR3 spans 16 amino acids. The germline CDR1 and CDR2 sequences are SGHVS and FNYEAQ. The CDR3: CASSLTSGVSYNEQFF. CDR3 sequence (DNA): TGTGCCAGCAGCTTAACTAGCGGGGTTTCCTACAATGAGCAGTTCTTC. Supplemented by reference TRBV7-6 and TRBJ2-1, the full variable domain reads GAGVSQSPRYKVTKRGQDVALRCDPISGHVSLYWYRQALGQGPEFLTYFNYEAQQDKSGLPNDRFSAERPEGSISTLTIQRTEQRDSAMYRCASSLTSGVSYNEQFFGPGTRLTVL.

J is TRBJ1-1 and V is TRBV7-2; D perhaps matches TRBD1 (5 bases). The CDR3 totals 17 residues. Germline-derived CDR1 and CDR2 are SGHTA and FQGNSA. Trimming pared 1 base from V and 1 base from J, leaving 16 bases between. The CDR3 reads CASSLVSGRGGNTEAFF. For the CDR3, the DNA is TGTGCCAGCAGCTTAGTATCGGGTAGGGGCGGGAACACTGAAGCTTTCTTT.

V usage is TRBV28 and J usage is TRBJ2-7, with D perhaps matching TRBD1 (6 bases). V was shortened by 1 base and J by 6 bases, with 16 bases between the two germline ends. The length of the CDR3 is 15 residues. Germline assignment: CDR1 MDHEN and CDR2 SYDVKM. CDR3 DNA: TGTGCCAGCAGTTTATACGGGGACATGGGGAGCGAGCAGTACTTC. Its protein product is CASSLYGDMGSEQYF.

This clone occurred a few times. The gene calls are TRBV4-3 and TRBJ1-5; D might be TRBD1 (5 bases). V was shortened by 2 bases and J by 6 bases, with 14 bases between the two germline ends. Germline V gene sequence: CDR1 LGHNA, CDR2 YSLEER. This CDR3 spans 15 amino acids. CDR3: CASSQNAGKGQPQHF. In DNA, the CDR3 is TGCGCCAGCAGCCAAAACGCAGGGAAAGGTCAGCCCCAGCATTTT.

This chain uses TRBV7-2 with TRBJ1-3; 7 bases line up with TRBD1. This CDR3 has 16 residues. V was clipped by 5 bases and J by 4 bases; unmatched bases: 11. CDR1 SGHTA and CDR2 FQGNSA come from the germline V gene. The CDR3 spells CASSQHRTGAGNTIYF. The CDR3 bases are TGTGCCAGCAGCCAACACCGAACAGGGGCCGGAAACACCATATATTTT. The full variable domain, completed using reference TRBV7-2 and TRBJ1-3, is GAGVSQSPSNKVTEKGKDVELRCDPISGHTALYWYRQSLGQGLEFLIYFQGNSAPDKSGLPSDRFSAERTGGSVSTLTIQRTQQEDSAVYLCASSQHRTGAGNTIYFGEGSWLTVV.

This clone was seen a single time. The chain has TRBV30 and TRBJ2-3, with D unclear. Per germline, CDR1 GTSNPN and CDR2 SVGIG (reference sequence). The CDR3 has 14 residues. Trimming stripped 0 bases from V and 5 bases from J, with 12 bases between. The CDR3 nucleotides are TGTGCCTGGAGTGTACTGTCGGTGAAAGATACGCAGTATTTT. Translation: CAWSVLSVKDTQYF.

The chain has TRBV6-4 and TRBJ2-3, with 10 nucleotides matching TRBD2. CDR3 length: 17 residues. The germline gives CDR1 MRHNA, CDR2 SNTAGT. Trimming at V came to 8 bases and at J to 4 bases, leaving 15 bases not matched to a gene. CDR3 in DNA: TGTGCCAGCCCTTTAGGGGCTACTAGCGGGGCGTCAGATACGCAGTATTTT. Its protein product is CASPLGATSGASDTQYF.

Remarks on this clone: The limits of the CDR3 on the DNA are not certain, so only TCRdb's listed CDR3 is given. This chain uses TRBV19 with TRBJ1-5; the table's D gene call, TRBD1, was not cross checked with the DNA. The CDR3 has 15 amino acids, counting both end residues. Per germline, CDR1 LNHDA and CDR2 SQIVND (reference sequence). This chain's CDR3 is CASTSEGNRAQPQHF.

The chain is built from TRBV6-1 and TRBJ1-6; D is uncertain. Germline values: CDR1 MNHNS, CDR2 SASEGT. Trimming took off 5 bases at V and 7 bases at J, with 15 bases between the two ends. This CDR3 has 15 residues. The CDR3 DNA sequence: TGTGCCAGCAGTCGGGATTTCGGGGTGAATTCACCCCTCCACTTT. Its translation is CASSRDFGVNSPLHF.

This clone was counted only a few times. At the DNA level, this CDR3 is encoded by other sequences in the same sample as well. The chain links TRBV29-1 to TRBJ1-1; D remains unclear. The CDR3 consists of 14 residues. V lost 1 base and J lost 5, with 14 bases in between. Germline V CDR1 and CDR2: SQVTM, ANQGSEA. The CDR3 region has the DNA TGCAGCGTTGAAGGTATTCCCGTTTTGACTGAAGCTTTCTTT. Translation: CSVEGIPVLTEAFF.

This clone appeared once. The chain links TRBV3-1 (or the pseudogene TRBV3-2) to TRBJ1-4, with 8 bases lining up with TRBD1. V lost 4 bases to trimming and J lost 7 bases; unmatched junction nucleotides: 5. In germline, CDR1 is LGHDT, CDR2 YNNKEL (reference sequence). This CDR3 is 14 amino acids long. CDR3 loop: CASSPGGNGEKLFF. In DNA, the CDR3 is TGTGCCAGCAGCCCAGGGGGCAACGGTGAAAAACTGTTTTTT.

The chain combines TRBV5-1 with TRBJ1-6, with D possibly being TRBD1 (6 bases). Between the trimmed V and J ends, which lost 0 bases and 14 bases, there was a span of 15 bases. Germline V CDR1 and CDR2: SGHRS, YFSETQ. The CDR3 runs 14 residues. The CDR3 spells CASSLGAGRDTLHF. The CDR3 DNA is TGCGCCAGCAGCTTGGGGGCAGGTAGGGACACCCTCCACTTT.